Listed here are 10 T cell receptor beta chains from one sample, sequenced in a study of post-analysis software for immune sequencing data. The library was made from cDNA and included unique molecular identifiers. TCRdb itself ran the PCR reads through MiXCR, one entry per CDR3 protein. This sample yields 650,000 to 900,000 distinct CDR3 sequences, of which just over 45% are seen a single time; around 4.7% belongs to the top ten. Antigen specificity for these receptors is unknown. Overall study findings and caveats: Patients had higher frequencies than controls of roughly 5 TRBV segments, including TRBV5-6, TRBV5-1 and TRBV20-1.

The sample was blood. All receptors come from a girl aged 10 to 17 with multiple sclerosis.

V and J are TRBV29-1 and TRBJ2-4; the D gene is possibly TRBD2 (7 bases). The CDR3 covers 14 residues. Germline CDR1 is SQVTM and CDR2 is ANQGSEA. Trimming removed 6 bases at V and 0 bases at J, with 12 bases between. The CDR3 coding sequence is TGCAGCGTAGGGGGGGTGGGAGCCAAAAACATTCAGTACTTC. Its protein product is CSVGGVGAKNIQYF.

This clonotype was seen at least ten times. One junction end disagrees with the germline gene, perhaps due to a read error. This chain joins TRBV5-1 and TRBJ2-1, with 11 bases that match TRBD2. Germline CDR1 and CDR2: SGHRS and YFSETQ. The CDR3 loop spans 16 amino acids. CDR3 coding DNA: TGTGCCAGCAGCCCCACTAGCGGGAGCTCCTACAATGAGCAGTTCTTC. Amino acids: CASSPTSGSSYNEQFF. Drawing the rest from reference TRBV5-1 and TRBJ2-1, the complete variable domain is KAGVTQTPRYLIKTRGQQVTLSCSPISGHRSVSWYQQTPGQGLQFLFEYFSETQRNKGNFPGRFSGRQFSNSRSEMNVSTLELGDSALYLCASSPTSGSSYNEQFFGPGTRLTVL.

As for this clonotype: The junction does not match germline at one end; this may be a read error. The rearrangement links TRBV10-3 to TRBJ2-1, with TRBD2 matching 14 bases. The CDR3 has 16 amino acids. Germline CDR1 ENHRY, CDR2 SYGVKD. Written as DNA, the CDR3 is TGTGCCGTCAGTGTCCCGACTAGCGGGAGGGCCAATGAGCAGTTCTTC. Amino acid sequence: CAVSVPTSGRANEQFF.

In this sample, this clonotype turned up a few times. The chain links TRBV24-1 to TRBJ2-7; 8 positions agree with TRBD1. Unmatched junction bases numbered 4, after V lost 4 bases and J lost 0 bases. The CDR3 is 15 residues long. Per germline, CDR1 KGHDR and CDR2 SFDVKD. The CDR3 nucleotides are TGTGCCACCAGTGAGGGGGACAGGAGCTCCTACGAGCAGTACTTC. Its translation is CATSEGDRSSYEQYF.

The chain recombines TRBV7-2 with TRBJ2-3, with D unclear. Germline-derived CDR1 and CDR2 are SGHTA and FQGNSA. This CDR3 region has 14 residues. Trimming removed 5 bases at V and 2 bases at J, with 11 bases between. The CDR3 spells CASSPRVFTDTQYF. The CDR3 DNA sequence: TGTGCCAGCAGCCCAAGGGTGTTCACAGATACGCAGTATTTT.

V and J are TRBV10-2 and TRBJ2-7; 8 bases fit TRBD2. There are 14 residues in the CDR3. J gave up 7 bases and V 7 bases, and 12 bases lay outside the gene matches. CDR1 and CDR2 from the germline V gene are WSHSY and SAAADI. The CDR3 is CASIPGLVGVEQYF. Written as DNA, the CDR3 is TGCGCCAGCATCCCGGGACTAGTGGGAGTAGAGCAGTACTTC.

The genes are TRBV27 and TRBJ2-2; 8 nucleotides agree with TRBD1. Germline CDR1 reads MNHEY; CDR2 reads SMNVEV (reference sequence). The CDR3 length is 16 residues. After removal of 5 bases from V and 4 bases from J, the junction contained 9 bases not matched to a gene. CDR3 DNA: TGTGCCAGCAGTCTTTCCACAGGGGGTGGCACCGGGGAGCTGTTTTTT. Translation: CASSLSTGGGTGELFF.

A few counts support this clonotype. The gene calls are TRBV15 and TRBJ2-1; TRBD2 is a possible D gene (6 bases). The CDR3 spans 15 residues. Germline V gene sequence: CDR1 LNHNV, CDR2 YYDKDF (reference sequence). V was pared by 0 bases and J by 10 bases, with 16 bases between. The CDR3 spells CATSRDGGMASEQFF. For the CDR3, the DNA is TGTGCCACCAGCAGAGATGGAGGGATGGCCTCGGAGCAGTTCTTC.

The chain uses TRBV10-3 and TRBJ2-1, with D perhaps matching TRBD1 or TRBD2 (5 bases each). Looked up from germline, CDR1 is ENHRY and CDR2 is SYGVKD. This CDR3 region has 15 residues. The V end lost 4 bases, the J end lost 7 bases, and 17 bases lay between the germline ends. CDR3 nucleotides: TGTGCCATCAGTGTGTGGAGGCCGGGGCGGAATGAGCAGTTCTTC. Amino acids: CAISVWRPGRNEQFF.

The chain combines TRBV29-1 with TRBJ2-1; the match to TRBD2 covers 8 bases. This CDR3 comprises 18 residues. V lost 0 bases to trimming and J lost 4 bases; unmatched junction nucleotides: 14. From germline, CDR1 is SQVTM and CDR2 ANQGSEA. The CDR3 DNA reads as TGCAGCGTTGAAGATCGGGCCTTGAGCGGGAGCCATTACAATGAGCAGTTCTTC. Protein: CSVEDRALSGSHYNEQFF.